This TCR beta chain appears in the sequencing data of a study of spatial heterogeneity in lung cancer. Relative to its sample, this clonotype is medium-sized (0.01 to 0.1%). The time point here: sample taken at primary tumor resection. Sequencing covered unsorted whole RNA taken from tumor, nontumor lung or frozen PBMC. MiXCR, applied by TCRdb to the 5' RACE reads, yields one record per CDR3 protein. The sample includes 20,000 to 25,000 distinct CDR3 sequences, around 4.6% of them seen just once. Sequencing was performed on PBMCs, taken at surgery. The sequence was obtained from a male donor with early-stage non-small cell lung cancer.

The CDR3 sequence: CSVEETGSSYEQYF. The DNA of the CDR3 is TGCAGCGTTGAAGAGACAGGGAGCTCCTACGAGCAGTACTTC. The genes are TRBV29-1 and TRBJ2-7, with TRBD1 identical over 7 bases. Trimming at V came to 0 bases and at J to 0 bases, leaving 2 bases not matched to a gene. Germline V gives CDR1 SQVTM, CDR2 ANQGSEA. The CDR3 totals 14 residues.